These T cell receptor beta chains were read from a single sample in a study. TCRdb used MiXCR to reprocess the 5' RACE reads, holding one entry per CDR3 protein. Seen here are roughly 42,000 distinct CDR3 sequences, approximately 30% observed once, and the top ten hold more than 3.5%. The material sequenced was tumor-infiltrating memory CD4+ T cells sorted from the breast tumor. The source of these receptors is a female donor with breast cancer. The CDR3 runs from the conserved cysteine through the conserved F or W. A D gene is named only where the DNA matches it firmly. Clone size appears in some rows only: once, few, many, or a class for an expanded clone.

j_gene: TRBJ2-1; d_gene: NA; v_gene: TRBV6-2/TRBV6-3; len: 12; abundance: NA; CDR3nt: TGTGCCACCGAAACAGGGAAGGATGAGCAGTTCTTC; CDR3aa: CATETGKDEQFF
j_gene: TRBJ1-6; d_gene: NA; v_gene: TRBV7-2; len: 12; abundance: NA; CDR3nt: TGTGCCAGCAGCTACGGGGCTTCACCCCTCCACTTT; CDR3aa: CASSYGASPLHF
j_gene: TRBJ2-1; d_gene: TRBD2; v_gene: TRBV4-3; len: 15; abundance: NA; CDR3nt: TGCGCCAGCAGTCTGACTAGCGCCGAGGGCAATGAGCAGTTCTTC; CDR3aa: CASSLTSAEGNEQFF
j_gene: TRBJ2-1; d_gene: NA; v_gene: TRBV12-3/TRBV12-4; len: 12; abundance: few; CDR3nt: TGTGCCAGCAGTATCGACTTAAATGAGCAGTTCTTC; CDR3aa: CASSIDLNEQFF
j_gene: TRBJ2-6; d_gene: NA; v_gene: TRBV29-1; len: 16; abundance: NA; CDR3nt: TGCAGCGCTCCACGCGATGGGGCAGGAGGGGCCAACGTCCTGACTTTC; CDR3aa: CSAPRDGAGGANVLTF
j_gene: TRBJ2-1; d_gene: NA; v_gene: TRBV9; len: 16; abundance: few; CDR3nt: TGTGCCAGCAGCGCCTCAGGGAGCGGAGCCTACAATGAGCAGTTCTTC; CDR3aa: CASSASGSGAYNEQFF
j_gene: TRBJ2-3; d_gene: NA; v_gene: TRBV9; len: 14; abundance: many; CDR3nt: TGTGCCAGCAGCGCCGGCTTCGGTGGAGATACGCAGTATTTT; CDR3aa: CASSAGFGGDTQYF
j_gene: TRBJ1-6; d_gene: TRBD1; v_gene: TRBV9; len: 18; abundance: NA; CDR3nt: TGTGCCAGCAGCGTAGGAAGCGGACAGGGGGTGCGAAATTCACCCCTCCACTTT; CDR3aa: CASSVGSGQGVRNSPLHF
j_gene: TRBJ1-6; d_gene: NA; v_gene: TRBV7-2; len: 17; abundance: NA; CDR3nt: TGTGCCAGCAGCTTAGGGGGCCCCGGGACATTCAATTCACCCCTCCACTTT; CDR3aa: CASSLGGPGTFNSPLHF
j_gene: TRBJ2-3; d_gene: NA; v_gene: TRBV29-1; len: 16; abundance: few; CDR3nt: TGCAGCGGAAGGAAGGGCTCCTCTTTGGGACCAGATACGCAGTATTTT; CDR3aa: CSGRKGSSLGPDTQYF
j_gene: TRBJ2-7; d_gene: TRBD1; v_gene: TRBV27; len: 15; abundance: NA; CDR3nt: TGTGCCAGCAGTACCAAAAGGGGGCCAGCCTACGAGCAGTACTTC; CDR3aa: CASSTKRGPAYEQYF
j_gene: TRBJ1-4; d_gene: NA; v_gene: TRBV7-8; len: 15; abundance: few; CDR3nt: TGTGCCAGCAGCTACGGACAGTTGGGTAATGAAAAACTGTTTTTT; CDR3aa: CASSYGQLGNEKLFF
j_gene: TRBJ1-3; d_gene: TRBD1; v_gene: TRBV7-8; len: 15; abundance: NA; CDR3nt: TGTGCCAGCAGCTTAGTTCGGACAGGGCGAAACACCATATATTTT; CDR3aa: CASSLVRTGRNTIYF
j_gene: TRBJ2-1; d_gene: TRBD2; v_gene: TRBV5-5; len: 16; abundance: few; CDR3nt: TGTGCCAGCAGCTCCTGGACTAGCGGAGGCCCCCATGAGCAGTTCTTC; CDR3aa: CASSSWTSGGPHEQFF
j_gene: TRBJ2-4; d_gene: NA; v_gene: TRBV20-1; len: 11; abundance: few; CDR3nt: TGCAGTGCTAGACAGACGAACATTCAGTACTTC; CDR3aa: CSARQTNIQYF
j_gene: TRBJ1-6; d_gene: NA; v_gene: TRBV13; len: 16; abundance: many; CDR3nt: TGTGCCAGCAGCTTAGGAGTAGGGGGGCCGGATTCACCCCTCCACTTT; CDR3aa: CASSLGVGGPDSPLHF
j_gene: TRBJ2-3; d_gene: NA; v_gene: TRBV9; len: 16; abundance: few; CDR3nt: TGTGCCAGCAGCGCCGCCGGGGGCGAGACCACAGATACGCAGTATTTT; CDR3aa: CASSAAGGETTDTQYF
j_gene: TRBJ2-1; d_gene: NA; v_gene: TRBV12-3/TRBV12-4; len: 15; abundance: few; CDR3nt: TGTGCCAGCAACCTAAGACAGAGCTCCTACAATGAGCAGTTCTTC; CDR3aa: CASNLRQSSYNEQFF
j_gene: TRBJ2-1; d_gene: NA; v_gene: TRBV7-2; len: 14; abundance: NA; CDR3nt: TGTGCCAGCATGGGCCCAAGGGGAATCGATGAGCAGTTCTTC; CDR3aa: CASMGPRGIDEQFF
j_gene: TRBJ2-3; d_gene: NA; v_gene: TRBV20-1; len: 14; abundance: NA; CDR3nt: TGCAGTGCTACTAAGGGCCTTAGCACAGATACGCAGTATTTT; CDR3aa: CSATKGLSTDTQYF
j_gene: TRBJ2-1; d_gene: TRBD1; v_gene: TRBV28; len: 13; abundance: many; CDR3nt: TGTGCCAGCAGCCGCCAGGGGGCCGCTGAGCAGTTCTTC; CDR3aa: CASSRQGAAEQFF
j_gene: TRBJ2-7; d_gene: NA; v_gene: TRBV9; len: 17; abundance: NA; CDR3nt: TGTGCCAGCAGCGTAGGGGACCAGATAGTACCGCCCTACGAGCAGTACTTC; CDR3aa: CASSVGDQIVPPYEQYF
j_gene: TRBJ1-3; d_gene: NA; v_gene: TRBV10-2; len: 16; abundance: NA; CDR3nt: TGCGCCGCGGGCACAGAATTATCCTTGATCGGGAACACCATATATTTT; CDR3aa: CAAGTELSLIGNTIYF